The 6 T cell receptor beta chains below come from one sample, sequenced in a study of identical twins (dated by TCRdb to 2016 to 2017). Preparation of the library involved 5' RACE. TCRdb shows the sequencer as Illumina HiSeq 2000. TCRdb cleaned the public reads at Q25 with fastp, built clones with MiXCR and kept in-frame beta chains. Rows matching on CDR3 protein sequence are summarized as one entry with the most common DNA and genes. The sample has around 550,000 distinct CDR3 sequences on record, 12% to 15% of them singletons. The ten largest clonotypes hold roughly 0.46% of the sample. These same data were also listed under a study on yellow fever vaccine responses in identical twins.

Sample: CD4+ T cells sorted from blood. These receptors all come from a woman younger than 35 in good health.

V gene TRBV10-3 combines with J gene TRBJ1-2, with D perhaps TRBD1 (5 bases). Trimming took 2 bases from V and 7 from J, leaving 17 bases between them. Germline-derived CDR1 and CDR2 are ENHRY and SYGVKD. This CDR3 has 15 amino acids. CDR3 in amino acids: CAISENPGGRGGYTF. CDR3 DNA: TGTGCCATCAGTGAGAACCCCGGGGGACGAGGTGGCTACACCTTC.

The chain joins TRBV2 to TRBJ2-5; D is uncertain. The germline V gene encodes CDR1 SNHLY and CDR2 FYNNEI. This CDR3 has 14 residues. Trimming removed 6 bases from V and 7 bases from J, with 18 bases in between. The CDR3 reads CASRDSSKTGTQYF. CDR3 bases: TGTGCCAGCAGAGATAGCTCAAAAACGGGGACCCAGTACTTC.

This clonotype has just a few counts. The chain links TRBV6-1 to TRBJ2-2, with TRBD1 identical over 9 bases. V shed 1 base and J 5 bases; nucleotides not matched to a gene: 11. Germline CDR1 reads MNHNS; CDR2 reads SASEGT. CDR3 length equals 18 residues. CDR3 sequence: CASSEGWAGTGFTGELFF. The CDR3 coding sequence is TGTGCCAGCAGTGAAGGTTGGGCGGGGACAGGGTTTACCGGGGAGCTGTTTTTT.

The chain couples TRBV5-5 to TRBJ2-7; D gene unclear. Germline CDR1 SGHKS, CDR2 YYEKEE (reference sequence). CDR3 length equals 14 residues. The V gene lost 3 bases and the J gene lost 5 bases, with 15 bases spanning the gap. CDR3: CASSSPPGGHEQYF. The CDR3, as DNA: TGTGCCAGCAGCTCCCCGCCGGGCGGACACGAGCAGTACTTC.

This clonotype came up many times. The rearrangement joins TRBV5-1 to TRBJ1-1; maybe TRBD1 (5 bases). CDR1 is SGHRS, CDR2 YFSETQ, per germline. CDR3 size: 15 residues. V lost 1 base and J lost 5, with 15 bases in between. The CDR3 sequence: CASSLQGEIYTEAFF. As DNA, the CDR3 is TGCGCCAGCAGCTTGCAGGGAGAGATTTATACTGAAGCTTTCTTT. Full variable domain (remainder filled in from reference TRBV5-1 and TRBJ1-1): KAGVTQTPRYLIKTRGQQVTLSCSPISGHRSVSWYQQTPGQGLQFLFEYFSETQRNKGNFPGRFSGRQFSNSRSEMNVSTLELGDSALYLCASSLQGEIYTEAFFGQGTRLTVV.

Many counts were recorded for this clonotype. This rearrangement joins TRBV24-1 to TRBJ2-3; D perhaps matches TRBD2 (6 bases). The CDR3 totals 13 residues. The V end was cut by 4 bases, the J end by 8 bases, with 12 bases between. Germline values: CDR1 KGHDR, CDR2 SFDVKD. CDR3 nucleotide sequence: TGTGCCACCAGTGACACGCAGGGAGGTACGCAGTATTTT. Its protein product is CATSDTQGGTQYF.